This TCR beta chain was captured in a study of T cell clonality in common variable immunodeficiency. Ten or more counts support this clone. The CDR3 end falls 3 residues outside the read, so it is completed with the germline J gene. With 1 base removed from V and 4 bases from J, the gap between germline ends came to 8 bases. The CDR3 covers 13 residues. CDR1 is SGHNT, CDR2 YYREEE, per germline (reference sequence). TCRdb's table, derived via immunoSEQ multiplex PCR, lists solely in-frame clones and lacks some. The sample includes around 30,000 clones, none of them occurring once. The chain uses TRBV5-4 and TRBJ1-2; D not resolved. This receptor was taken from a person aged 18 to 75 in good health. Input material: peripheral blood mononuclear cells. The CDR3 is CASSLILAYGYTF. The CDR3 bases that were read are TGTGCCAGCAGCTTGATTCTGGCCTATGGC.